The 2 T cell receptor beta chains below all came from one sample that was sequenced in a study of metastatic and nonmetastatic thyroid tumors. TCRdb re-clonotyped the PCR reads through MiXCR. The top ten hold 3.8% of the sample, which has 50,000 or so clones, approximately 20% seen once. No treatment of any kind had been given to any patient before thyroid surgery. The sequencing input was blood. These receptors all come from a male donor with papillary thyroid cancer or a benign thyroid nodule (not recorded which). Some clones in this sample may be carry-over from other donors' samples.

This clone was seen at least ten times. The chain carries TRBV29-1 and TRBJ2-2; D is unclear. The CDR3 extends over 14 amino acids. V dropped 1 base and J dropped 1 base, with 7 bases sitting between them. Germline CDR1 and CDR2: SQVTM and ANQGSEA. The CDR3 DNA follows: TGCAGCGTTGAAGTGTCCTTGAACACCGGGGAGCTGTTTTTT. It encodes CSVEVSLNTGELFF.

This clone came up many times. The rearrangement joins TRBV20-1 to TRBJ2-5; 12 bases map to TRBD2. Trimming cost V 1 base and J 5 bases; bases outside gene matches: 11. The CDR3 is 17 amino acids. Per germline, CDR1 DFQATT and CDR2 SNEGSKA (reference sequence). DNA for the CDR3: TGCAGTGCTAGAGCCCCGGGGCTAGCGGGAGGGGGGGAGACCCAGTACTTC. Encoded protein: CSARAPGLAGGGETQYF.